This entry features one TCR beta chain sequence. Its antigen is unidentified. The record originates from a study of T cell responses to AZD1222 COVID-19 vaccine. The study's findings and limits: Vaccination with two AZD1222 doses was followed by a rise in Spike-specific TCR breadth and depth. The donor group comprised mostly white British people and more females; the analysis possibly underestimated clonal diversity.

The assay was immunoSEQ multiplex PCR, and TCRdb's table has in-frame clones only and misses some. In the table there are 70,000 to 95,000 clones, roughly 90% of which are singletons. Germline loops: CDR1 SEHNR, CDR2 FQNEAQ (reference sequence). The trim removed 1 base at V and 7 bases at J, leaving 9 bases unmatched. The CDR3 runs 15 residues. The sample in question was peripheral blood, obtained on day 0 of MenACWY control vaccination. The chain joins TRBV7-9 to TRBJ1-2; 7 positions agree with TRBD1. The origin of this receptor is an adult in good health. The CDR3 DNA follows: TGTGCCAGCAGCTTAGTGGGTTACAGGGGAGTTGGCTACACCTTC. It yields the protein CASSLVGYRGVGYTF.